A selection of T cell receptor beta chains follows, all from one sample in a study of vaccination effects on CD4 cells after COVID-19. Antigen specificity for these receptors is unknown. Assay used: immunoSEQ multiplex PCR; TCRdb lists only in-frame clones, some missing. This sample has roughly 61,000 clones, with 80% to 90% found just once. This material consisted of CD4+ T cells from PBMCs cultured with HCoV-229E spike peptides, taken before COVID-19 vaccination. These receptors were taken from a human donor who received a COVID-19 vaccine. Both conserved end residues are part of each CDR3. D genes are given only for firm matches. Not all rows give a size; the values are once, few, many and, for expanded clones, a class.

cdr3_nt | cdr3_aa | clone_size | d_call | j_call | v_call
TGTGCCAGCAGCCAAGACGACAGGGAGGGCGTATTGAGCAATCAGCCCCAGCATTTT | CASSQDDREGVLSNQPQHF | once | TRBD1 | TRBJ1-5 | TRBV14
TGCGCCAGCAGCTCTCTGGGGCCAGAGACCCAGTACTTC | CASSSLGPETQYF | - | - | TRBJ2-5 | TRBV5-1
TGTGCCAGCAGTTACTCGATTCGGGCGGCCACTAGCAATCAGCCCCAGCATTTT | CASSYSIRAATSNQPQHF | - | - | TRBJ1-5 | TRBV6-2/TRBV6-3
TGTGCCACCAGCAGGGGGTCTGGAAACACCATATATTTT | CATSRGSGNTIYF | - | - | TRBJ1-3 | TRBV15
TGTGCCAGCGGCCCGGGAGGGGGTCAGCCCCAGCATTTT | CASGPGGGQPQHF | - | - | TRBJ1-5 | TRBV2
TGTGCCAGCAGGGGGGGCAGAACGAATGAAAAACTGTTTTTT | CASRGGRTNEKLFF | - | - | TRBJ1-4 | TRBV6-5
TGTGCCAGCAGTCCAAGCGGGGGCCTTGCTGATACGCAGTATTTT | CASSPSGGLADTQYF | - | TRBD2 | TRBJ2-3 | TRBV28
TGTGCCATCAGTGAGTCGGGGGGAGGCGGCACTGAAGCTTTCTTT | CAISESGGGGTEAFF | - | - | TRBJ1-1 | TRBV10-3
TGTGCCAGCAGTTACTCGGCGTCGACAGGGAATGAGCAGTTCTTC | CASSYSASTGNEQFF | - | TRBD1 | TRBJ2-1 | TRBV6-2/TRBV6-3
TGCGCCAGCCAAGAAGCGGGGGCGAACTACAATGAGCAGTTCTTC | CASQEAGANYNEQFF | once | TRBD2 | TRBJ2-1 | TRBV5-1
TGCGCCAGCAGCAGAGGGGGAGGACCTTATAATTCACCCCTCCACTTT | CASSRGGGPYNSPLHF | few | - | TRBJ1-6 | TRBV5-1
TGTGCCAGCCCTGTCCCCTTTACCCATAGCACAGATACGCAGTATTTT | CASPVPFTHSTDTQYF | - | - | TRBJ2-3 | TRBV5-8
TGCGCCAGCAGCTTGGAACAGGTTAACACCGGGGAGCTGTTTTTT | CASSLEQVNTGELFF | - | - | TRBJ2-2 | TRBV5-1
TGCGCCAGCAGCCTAACAGGGGGTTCGGAGACCCAGTACTTC | CASSLTGGSETQYF | - | TRBD1 | TRBJ2-5 | TRBV5-1
TGTGCCAGCAGTTCCCCCAGCGGGATTGAAGCTTTCTTT | CASSSPSGIEAFF | - | - | TRBJ1-1 | TRBV6-6
TGTGCCACCAGTCCGTCGGGGCGGGGGAGCACAGATACGCAGTATTTT | CATSPSGRGSTDTQYF | - | TRBD2 | TRBJ2-3 | TRBV24-1
TGTGCCAGCAGTGAATCGGGACAGGTGAAGGGCGAAGCTTTCTTT | CASSESGQVKGEAFF | few | TRBD1 | TRBJ1-1 | TRBV25-1
TGTGCCAGCAGCCGCGGGACTGATAATTCACCCCTCCACTTT | CASSRGTDNSPLHF | - | - | TRBJ1-6 | TRBV3-1/TRBV3-2
TGTGCCAGCAGTGAAGGAGGGCGGGAAAAACTGTTTTTT | CASSEGGREKLFF | - | - | TRBJ1-4 | TRBV25-1
TGTGCCAGCAGCTCATTAAACCCGGGACAGGGTGGCACTGAAGCTTTCTTT | CASSSLNPGQGGTEAFF | - | TRBD1 | TRBJ1-1 | TRBV11-2
TGCGCCAGCAGCCAAGCGGGACTTGGGGTAGATACGCAGTATTTT | CASSQAGLGVDTQYF | - | - | TRBJ2-3 | TRBV4-1
TGTGCCAGCAGTGAAGTAGGCCATTTGATAGTCGTTAATGAAAAACTGTTTTTT | CASSEVGHLIVVNEKLFF | - | - | TRBJ1-4 | TRBV6-1
TGTGCCATCAATGGTAGCGGGGGGTCCCAAGATACGCAGTATTTT | CAINGSGGSQDTQYF | - | TRBD2 | TRBJ2-3 | TRBV10-3
TGTGCCAGCTCAAGGGACAGGGAGGAGACCCAGTACTTC | CASSRDREETQYF | - | TRBD1 | TRBJ2-5 | TRBV18
TGTGCCAGCAGCCAAGATGAGGGGTCGGGGACTGAAGCTTTCTTT | CASSQDEGSGTEAFF | once | - | TRBJ1-1 | TRBV4-2
TGTGCCAGCTCCGGGACAACTGGCTATGGCTACACCTTC | CASSGTTGYGYTF | few | - | TRBJ1-2 | TRBV27
TGTGCCAGCAGTGAAGGGAGGGGGCGGTACAATGAGCAGTTCTTC | CASSEGRGRYNEQFF | - | - | TRBJ2-1 | TRBV6-1
TGTGCCAGCAGCAGGACTAGCGGGGGGCAACTTCCTTCCTACAGGGATGAGCAGTTCTTC | CASSRTSGGQLPSYRDEQFF | - | TRBD2 | TRBJ2-1 | TRBV6-2/TRBV6-3
TGCGCCAGCAGCCAGTGGGGCAAAGGGACCGGGGAGCTGTTTTTT | CASSQWGKGTGELFF | - | - | TRBJ2-2 | TRBV4-1
TGTGCCAGCTCACCGGGGACAAATAATCAGCCCCAGCATTTT | CASSPGTNNQPQHF | - | - | TRBJ1-5 | TRBV18
TGTGCCAGCACCTGGTACGGGGGAGGGGAGACCCAGTACTTC | CASTWYGGGETQYF | - | TRBD2 | TRBJ2-5 | TRBV5-4
TGTGCCAGCAGCCAAGATCGCAGGACAAATAACTATGGCTACACCTTC | CASSQDRRTNNYGYTF | - | - | TRBJ1-2 | TRBV4-2
TGTGCCAGTAGTATAGCGGGGGGGCCAGATACGCAGTATTTT | CASSIAGGPDTQYF | - | TRBD2 | TRBJ2-3 | TRBV19
TGTGCCTGGAGTGTCTCCCCGGGGGGCTACACCTTC | CAWSVSPGGYTF | - | - | TRBJ1-2 | TRBV30
TGTGCCAGCAGCCCACGGGGGCAGAATTCACCCCTCCACTTT | CASSPRGQNSPLHF | - | - | TRBJ1-6 | TRBV11-3
TGTGCCAGTAGTATTAGGGCAGGGGGCACCGGGGAGCTGTTTTTT | CASSIRAGGTGELFF | - | TRBD1 | TRBJ2-2 | TRBV19
TGTGCCAGCAGTTTAGAGGGGCCCTATGGCTACACCTTC | CASSLEGPYGYTF | - | - | TRBJ1-2 | TRBV12-3/TRBV12-4
TGTGCCAGCAGTTACTTGGAGGCCCGGCAGCCCCAGCATTTT | CASSYLEARQPQHF | - | - | TRBJ1-5 | TRBV6-2/TRBV6-3
TGTGCCAGCACCCCCACTTTTTTTGGAAACACCATATATTTT | CASTPTFFGNTIYF | - | - | TRBJ1-3 | TRBV9
TGTGCCAGCAGTTACTCGGGACAGGCCATTTATGGCTACACCTTC | CASSYSGQAIYGYTF | - | TRBD1 | TRBJ1-2 | TRBV6-5
TGCGCCAGCAGCTTGTCAGGGGCCCCCAGCTCCTACAATGAGCAGTTCTTC | CASSLSGAPSSYNEQFF | - | - | TRBJ2-1 | TRBV5-1
TGTGCCAGCAGTTTAGACAGGGGGCGGGAGACCCAGTACTTC | CASSLDRGRETQYF | - | TRBD1 | TRBJ2-5 | TRBV28
TGTGCCAGCAGCCGACGGGGGGTTTACGAGACCCAGTACTTC | CASSRRGVYETQYF | - | TRBD2 | TRBJ2-5 | TRBV6-5
TGTGCCAGCAGTTACTCGGTTATCGAGAATTCACCCCTCCACTTT | CASSYSVIENSPLHF | few | - | TRBJ1-6 | TRBV6-6
TGCAGCTTAACTTCCGGGACGGACCACCAAGAGACCCAGTACTTC | CSLTSGTDHQETQYF | - | - | TRBJ2-5 | TRBV29-1
TGTGCCAGCAGCTCGTTAATGGGGGACACTGAAGCTTTCTTT | CASSSLMGDTEAFF | - | - | TRBJ1-1 | TRBV5-4